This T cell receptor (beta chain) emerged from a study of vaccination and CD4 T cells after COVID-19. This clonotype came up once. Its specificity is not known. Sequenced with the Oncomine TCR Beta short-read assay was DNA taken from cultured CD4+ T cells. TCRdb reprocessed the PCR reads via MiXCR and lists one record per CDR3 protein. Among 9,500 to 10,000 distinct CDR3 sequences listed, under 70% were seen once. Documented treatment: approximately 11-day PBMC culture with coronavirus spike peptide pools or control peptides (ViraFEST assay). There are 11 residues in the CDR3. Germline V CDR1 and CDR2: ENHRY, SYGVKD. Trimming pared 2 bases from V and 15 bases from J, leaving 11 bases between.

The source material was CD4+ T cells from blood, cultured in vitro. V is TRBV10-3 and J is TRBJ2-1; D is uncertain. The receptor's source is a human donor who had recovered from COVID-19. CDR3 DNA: TGTGCCATCAGTGAGGGTCTCAGCGTGTTCTTC. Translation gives CAISEGLSVFF.